This TCR beta chain was identified during a study of OX40 agonist ivuxolimab in advanced cancers. Overall study results and limits: CD4+ and CD8+ blood T cells expanded clonally by week 6 at 0.1 to 3.0 mg/kg.

In the case of this clone: Its antigen is undetermined.

This CDR3 spans 19 amino acids. CDR1 and CDR2 (germline): MDHEN, SYDVKM. V shed 7 bases and J shed 0 bases, with 25 bases lying between them. Clones were read by immunoSEQ multiplex PCR, and TCRdb kept only the in-frame ones, dropping some. This sample has approximately 61,000 clones, with about four fifths found just once. This chain links TRBV28 with TRBJ1-5, with D possibly matching TRBD1 (5 bases). This TCR came from an adult with an advanced solid tumor such as melanoma, head and neck, liver or kidney cancer. The sample was CD4+ or CD8+ T cells sorted from blood, taken in a trial of the OX40 agonist ivuxolimab. CDR3 in DNA: TGTGCCAGCATCCCTAGGTTAGGGACCGGTGACGATAGCAATCAGCCCCAGCATTTT. The encoded protein is CASIPRLGTGDDSNQPQHF.